This passage covers 26 T cell receptor beta chains from one sample sequenced in a study of cytomegalovirus exposure and HLA in healthy donors. Use of 60 Vbeta and 13 Jbeta primers characterized the PCR. Method: immunoSEQ multiplex PCR; TCRdb's copy keeps in-frame clones and lacks some. The sample data list about 150,000 clones. Material for sequencing was PBMCs. These receptors were collected from a woman in her fifties or sixties in good health and CMV-seronegative.

The V and J genes are TRBV5-1 and TRBJ2-3; perhaps TRBD2 as D (6 bases). There are 14 residues in the CDR3. Germline CDR1 SGHRS, CDR2 YFSETQ. Trimming removed 2 bases at V and 6 bases at J, with 13 bases between. The CDR3 nucleotides are TGCGCCAGCAGCTTCTTGTCTAGCGAGGATACGCAGTATTTT. Encoded protein: CASSFLSSEDTQYF.

V gene TRBV6-6 combines with J gene TRBJ2-7; 8 bases agree with TRBD1. CDR1 and CDR2 from the germline V gene are MNHNY and SVGAGI (reference sequence). The V gene end was trimmed by 7 bases and the J gene end by 0 bases; junction bases not matched to a gene: 11. The CDR3 has 16 residues. CDR3 in DNA: TGTGCCAGCATTAACCTGAACAGGGGGAACTCCTACGAGCAGTACTTC. Protein: CASINLNRGNSYEQYF.

This rearrangement joins TRBV7-2 to TRBJ2-7; 7 bases match TRBD1. The V and J ends lost 6 bases and 0 bases, in that order; junction bases with no gene match: 8. This CDR3 is 15 amino acids long. The germline gives CDR1 SGHTA, CDR2 FQGNSA. The CDR3 region is CASRPTGESSYEQYF. The CDR3 DNA is TGTGCCAGCAGGCCTACAGGGGAGAGCTCCTACGAGCAGTACTTC.

The rearrangement uses TRBV9 and TRBJ2-2; D is perhaps TRBD1 (6 bases). CDR3 length equals 15 residues. Trimming shortened V by 3 bases and J by 6 bases, and 15 bases separated the two germline ends. CDR1 and CDR2 (germline): SGDLS, YYNGEE. DNA for the CDR3: TGTGCCAGCAGCGCAATTTCAGGGGCCTCCGGGGAGCTGTTTTTT. Encoded protein: CASSAISGASGELFF.

The rearrangement uses TRBV4-2 and TRBJ1-5; maybe TRBD1 (5 bases). Looked up from germline, CDR1 is LGHNA and CDR2 is YNFKEQ. This CDR3 comprises 16 residues. V was cut by 5 bases and J by 3 bases, with 17 bases left in between. CDR3 sequence (DNA): TGTGCCAGCAGCTTACGGGAGCAGGGAGACAATCAGCCCCAGCATTTT. It codes for CASSLREQGDNQPQHF.

The chain couples TRBV5-6 to TRBJ1-2; TRBD1 matches at 12 bases. V shed 6 bases, J shed 4 bases, and the junction held 10 bases outside the gene matches. CDR1 SGHDT and CDR2 YYEEEE come from the germline V gene. The CDR3 runs to 16 residues. Written as DNA, the CDR3 is TGTGCCAGCACCGGGACAGGGGGCGCGGGATTCTATGGCTACACCTTC. It encodes CASTGTGGAGFYGYTF.

The V and J genes are TRBV30 and TRBJ1-6; tentatively, D is TRBD1 (5 bases). The germline V gene has CDR1 GTSNPN and CDR2 SVGIG (reference sequence). CDR3 length equals 15 residues. V dropped 2 bases and J dropped 6 bases, with 14 bases sitting between them. This chain's CDR3 is CAWSSGGASNSPLHF. DNA of the CDR3: TGTGCCTGGAGTTCCGGAGGGGCTTCTAATTCACCCCTCCACTTT.

The rearrangement links TRBV7-2 to TRBJ2-7, with D possibly being TRBD1 (7 bases). The germline gives CDR1 SGHTA, CDR2 FQGNSA. The CDR3 is 16 residues long. V was cut by 1 base and J by 0 bases, with 13 bases left in between. CDR3 nucleotide sequence: TGTGCCAGCAGCTTAGTAGGGGGGACAGTCTCCTACGAGCAGTACTTC. Translated, it gives CASSLVGGTVSYEQYF.

The chain carries TRBV10-3 and TRBJ2-7, with 7 bases identical to TRBD2. The germline CDR1 and CDR2 sequences are ENHRY and SYGVKD. CDR3 size: 15 residues. Trimming at V came to 3 bases and at J to 1 base, leaving 6 bases not matched to a gene. This CDR3 is CAISDSSGRSYEQYF. The CDR3 region has the DNA TGTGCCATCAGTGATTCTAGCGGACGGTCCTACGAGCAGTACTTC.

This sequence joins TRBV29-1 and TRBJ2-5; D not certain. The J call is uncertain, as TRBJ2-7 better fits the DNA end. The CDR3 totals 10 residues. In germline, CDR1 is SQVTM, CDR2 ANQGSEA. Here the CDR3 DNA reads TGCAGCGTTGGTTACTACGAGCAGTACTTC. It yields the protein CSVGYYEQYF.

This chain joins TRBV4-1 and TRBJ1-5, with D uncertain. CDR3 length: 16 amino acids. Germline loops: CDR1 MGHRA, CDR2 YSYEKL. V lost 0 bases, J lost 5 bases, and 14 bases lay in between. CDR3 DNA: TGCGCCAGCAGCCAAGACACGTCGGGGTTTGATCAGCCCCAGCATTTT. The encoded protein is CASSQDTSGFDQPQHF.

J is TRBJ1-1 and V is TRBV6-5; D is ambiguous. This CDR3 region has 13 residues. The germline V gene has CDR1 MNHEY and CDR2 SVGAGI. V was trimmed by 8 bases and J by 2 bases, leaving 12 bases between them. The DNA for the CDR3 is TGTGCCAGCGCGCAGGTATACAACACTGAAGCTTTCTTT. Translating gives CASAQVYNTEAFF.

V gene TRBV5-4 combines with J gene TRBJ1-1; 7 bases fit TRBD1. The CDR3 loop spans 12 amino acids. J lost 4 bases, V lost 7 bases, and 4 bases had no gene match. Germline lookup yields CDR1 SGHNT and CDR2 YYREEE (reference sequence). CDR3 protein: CASWDSSTEAFF. CDR3 DNA: TGTGCCAGCTGGGACAGTAGCACTGAAGCTTTCTTT.

V usage is TRBV7-2 and J usage is TRBJ2-3; D is perhaps TRBD2 (7 bases). V was pared by 5 bases and J by 5 bases, with 23 bases between. Germline V gives CDR1 SGHTA, CDR2 FQGNSA. CDR3 length: 17 residues. CDR3 in amino acids: CASSLSLHREGGDTQYF. The CDR3, as DNA: TGTGCCAGCAGCCTCTCCTTGCACAGGGAGGGGGGAGATACGCAGTATTTT.

This sequence joins TRBV19 and TRBJ2-5; no firm D call. Gene TRBJ2-7 matches the end of the DNA better, so the J call may be wrong. CDR1 and CDR2 from the germline V gene are LNHDA and SQIVND (reference sequence). This CDR3 region has 13 residues. The CDR3 nucleotides are TGTGCCAGTAGTGCTGCCTCCCCCTACGAGCAGTACTTC. It translates to CASSAASPYEQYF.

The V gene is TRBV11-2, the J gene TRBJ2-7; 8 bases are shared with TRBD2. This CDR3 comprises 17 residues. Germline CDR1 reads SGHAT; CDR2 reads FQNNGV. V shed 2 bases and J 2 bases; nucleotides not matched to a gene: 11. DNA for the CDR3: TGTGCCAGCAGCTTATCCGTCTCGTCAGCGGGGGCCTACGAGCAGTACTTC. Its protein product is CASSLSVSSAGAYEQYF.

The rearrangement joins TRBV29-1 to TRBJ1-1, with a tentative D call TRBD1 (6 bases). Per germline, CDR1 SQVTM and CDR2 ANQGSEA. This CDR3 spans 12 amino acids. Trimming took 7 bases from V and 8 from J, leaving 17 bases between them. In DNA form, the CDR3 reads TGCAGCGCCAGAGGGGGGGCTGGGGAAGCTTTCTTT. Translated, it gives CSARGGAGEAFF.

The V gene is TRBV15, the J gene TRBJ2-7; the match to TRBD1 covers 7 bases. Germline V gene data show CDR1 as LNHNV and CDR2 as YYDKDF (reference sequence). The CDR3 totals 14 residues. The J segment lost 2 bases and the V segment lost 3 bases, leaving 4 bases of the junction unmatched. The CDR3 nucleotides read TGTGCCACCAGCAGGGAAACAGGGGCCTACGAGCAGTACTTC. Translating it yields CATSRETGAYEQYF.

This chain links TRBV11-2 with TRBJ2-5; the D gene is possibly TRBD1 (7 bases). This CDR3 contains 12 residues. Germline V gene sequence: CDR1 SGHAT, CDR2 FQNNGV. The V gene lost 4 bases and the J gene lost 7 bases, with 10 bases spanning the gap. Here the CDR3 DNA reads TGTGCCAGCAGCTACCAGGGGGGGACCCAGTACTTC. Amino acid sequence: CASSYQGGTQYF.

The V and J genes are TRBV9 and TRBJ2-7, with D possibly matching TRBD1 (6 bases). Germline CDR1 and CDR2: SGDLS and YYNGEE. This CDR3 region has 15 residues. Trimming took off 4 bases at V and 1 base at J, with 15 bases between the two ends. The CDR3 protein is CASSSSPRGSYEQYF. The DNA of the CDR3 is TGTGCCAGCAGCTCCAGCCCCAGGGGTTCCTACGAGCAGTACTTC. The complete variable domain, with remaining parts taken from reference TRBV9 and TRBJ2-7, reads DSGVTQTPKHLITATGQRVTLRCSPRSGDLSVYWYQQSLDQGLQFLIQYYNGEERAKGNILERFSAQQFPDLHSELNLSSLELGDSALYFCASSSSPRGSYEQYFGPGTRLTVT.

This rearrangement joins TRBV5-4 to TRBJ2-7; weak D call: TRBD2 (6 bases). The CDR3 is made up of 15 amino acids. Germline V CDR1 and CDR2: SGHNT, YYREEE (reference sequence). V was clipped by 3 bases and J by 0 bases, with 13 bases between them. The CDR3 DNA is TGTGCCAGCAGCTCGAACCGGGACTTCTCCTACGAGCAGTACTTC. Protein sequence: CASSSNRDFSYEQYF.

The J gene is TRBJ2-2, the V gene TRBV18; TRBD2 matches at 9 bases. This CDR3 region has 14 residues. The J segment lost 3 bases and the V segment lost 4 bases, leaving 0 bases of the junction unmatched. CDR1 and CDR2 from the germline V gene are KGHSH and LQKENI. The CDR3 nucleotides are TGTGCCAGCTCACAGCGGGGGGACACCGGGGAGCTGTTTTTT. Its protein is CASSQRGDTGELFF. Full variable domain (remainder filled in from reference TRBV18 and TRBJ2-2): NAGVMQNPRHLVRRRGQEARLRCSPMKGHSHVYWYRQLPEEGLKFMVYLQKENIIDESGMPKERFSAEFPKEGPSILRIQQVVRGDSAAYFCASSQRGDTGELFFGEGSRLTVL.

This chain connects TRBV7-9 to TRBJ1-2; D uncertain. The germline V and J ends were trimmed by 5 bases and 6 bases, with 22 bases remaining between them. The CDR3 runs to 16 residues. Germline lookup yields CDR1 SEHNR and CDR2 FQNEAQ (reference sequence). The CDR3 DNA follows: TGTGCCAGCAGCCAACTAGGCAGGACGCACCTAAATGGCTACACCTTC. Protein: CASSQLGRTHLNGYTF.

The chain is built from TRBV12-5 and TRBJ2-7, with 12 bases aligning to TRBD1. This CDR3 has 16 residues. V gave up 9 bases and J gave up 4 bases; unmatched junction bases: 13. Germline V lookup: CDR1 LGHNT, CDR2 FRNRAP. The CDR3 loop reads CASSRNPGQGAYEQYF. As DNA, the CDR3 is TGTGCTAGCTCTCGAAATCCGGGACAGGGGGCTTACGAGCAGTACTTC.

The chain employs TRBV7-9 and TRBJ2-3; TRBD2 agrees at 10 bases. CDR1 and CDR2 from the germline V gene are SEHNR and FQNEAQ (reference sequence). The CDR3 has 17 residues. V shed 5 bases, J shed 0 bases, and the junction held 8 bases outside the gene matches. The CDR3: CASSPLLAGTSTDTQYF. The CDR3 coding sequence is TGTGCCAGCAGCCCCTTACTAGCGGGAACCAGCACAGATACGCAGTATTTT.

The chain is built from TRBV7-9 and TRBJ1-4, with TRBD1 as a possible D gene (5 bases). Trimming left V 1 base short and J 14 bases short, with 8 bases between. Per germline, CDR1 SEHNR and CDR2 FQNEAQ (reference sequence). This CDR3 is built from 11 residues. Written as DNA, the CDR3 is TGTGCCAGCAGCTTAGGAACAGGTCTGTTTTTT. Translated: CASSLGTGLFF.